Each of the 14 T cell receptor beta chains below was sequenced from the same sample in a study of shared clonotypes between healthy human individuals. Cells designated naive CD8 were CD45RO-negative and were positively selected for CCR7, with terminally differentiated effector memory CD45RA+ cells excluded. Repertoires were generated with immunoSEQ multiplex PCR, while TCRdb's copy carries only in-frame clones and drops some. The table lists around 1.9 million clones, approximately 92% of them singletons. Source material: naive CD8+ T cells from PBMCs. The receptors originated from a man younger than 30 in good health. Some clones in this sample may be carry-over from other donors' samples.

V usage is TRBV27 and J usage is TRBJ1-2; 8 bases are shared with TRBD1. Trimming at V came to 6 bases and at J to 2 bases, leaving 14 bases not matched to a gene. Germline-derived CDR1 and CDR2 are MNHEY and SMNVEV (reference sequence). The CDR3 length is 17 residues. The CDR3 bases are TGTGCCAGCAGCATAACACGGACAGGGACAACCAACTATGGCTACACCTTC. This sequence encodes CASSITRTGTTNYGYTF.

The CDR3 region is CASSQDLQREGNEQFF. Written as DNA, the CDR3 is TGCGCCAGCAGCCAAGATCTACAGCGGGAGGGCAATGAGCAGTTCTTC. The rearrangement joins TRBV4-3 to TRBJ2-1, with TRBD2 matching 10 bases. The J segment lost 6 bases and the V segment lost 0 bases, leaving 5 bases of the junction unmatched. The germline V gene has CDR1 LGHNA and CDR2 YSLEER. The CDR3 runs 16 residues.

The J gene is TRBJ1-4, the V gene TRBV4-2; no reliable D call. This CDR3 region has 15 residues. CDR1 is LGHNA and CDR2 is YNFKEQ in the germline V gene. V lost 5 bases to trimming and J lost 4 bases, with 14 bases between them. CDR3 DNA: TGTGCCAGCAGCGACCCGGGGTGGGTTAATGAAAAACTGTTTTTT. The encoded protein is CASSDPGWVNEKLFF.

CDR3 nucleotide sequence: TGCGCCAGCAGCGAAGTAGGGTTCACCTATGGCTACACCTTC. Protein product: CASSEVGFTYGYTF. The chain uses TRBV4-1 and TRBJ1-2, with no clear D. The CDR3 totals 14 residues. Germline V CDR1 and CDR2: MGHRA, YSYEKL. V lost 5 bases and J lost 4, with 14 bases in between.

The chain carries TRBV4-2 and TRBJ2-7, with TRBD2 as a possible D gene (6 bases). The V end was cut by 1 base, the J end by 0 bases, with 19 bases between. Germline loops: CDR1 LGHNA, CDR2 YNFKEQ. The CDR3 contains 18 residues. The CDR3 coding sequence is TGTGCCAGCAGCCAAGGTGGGACTTTCACTTTGAGCTCCTACGAGCAGTACTTC. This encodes CASSQGGTFTLSSYEQYF.

CDR3 loop: CASSLSTTDRGDHSNQPQHF. Written as DNA, the CDR3 is TGTGCCAGCAGTTTATCCACGACGGACAGGGGGGACCATAGCAATCAGCCCCAGCATTTT. The V gene is TRBV28, the J gene TRBJ1-5, with 10 bases that match TRBD1. This CDR3 spans 20 amino acids. The ends lost 1 base at V and 0 bases at J; junction bases unmatched: 12. Germline values: CDR1 MDHEN, CDR2 SYDVKM.

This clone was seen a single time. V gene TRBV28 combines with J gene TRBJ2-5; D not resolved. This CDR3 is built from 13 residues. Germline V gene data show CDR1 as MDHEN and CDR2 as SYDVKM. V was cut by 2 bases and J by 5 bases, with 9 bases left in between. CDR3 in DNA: TGTGCCAGCAGTTTAGGCTCGTCGGAGACCCAGTACTTC. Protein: CASSLGSSETQYF.

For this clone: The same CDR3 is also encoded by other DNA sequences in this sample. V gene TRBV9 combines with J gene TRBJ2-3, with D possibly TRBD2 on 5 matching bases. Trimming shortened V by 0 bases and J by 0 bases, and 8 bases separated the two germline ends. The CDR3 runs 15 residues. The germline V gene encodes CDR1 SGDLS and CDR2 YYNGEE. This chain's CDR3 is CASSVAGRSTDTQYF. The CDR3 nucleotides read TGTGCCAGCAGCGTAGCTGGGAGAAGCACAGATACGCAGTATTTT.

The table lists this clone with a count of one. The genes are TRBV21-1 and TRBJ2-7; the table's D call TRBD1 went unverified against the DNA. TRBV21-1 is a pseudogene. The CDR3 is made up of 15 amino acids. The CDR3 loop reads CASRKAGGRNDEQYF. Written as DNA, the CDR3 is TGTGCCAGCAGGAAGGCAGGGGGGAGGAACGACGAGCAGTACTTC.

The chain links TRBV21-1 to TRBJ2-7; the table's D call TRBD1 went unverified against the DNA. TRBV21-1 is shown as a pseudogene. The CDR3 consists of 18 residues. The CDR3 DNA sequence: TGTGCCAGCAGCTCCTCATCCCCCGACAGATCCTTACCTTACGAGCAGTACTTC. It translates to CASSSSSPDRSLPYEQYF.

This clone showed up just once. For the CDR3, the DNA is TGTGCCAGCAGTTTTGGGGAGGACACTGAAGCTTTCTTT. This sequence encodes CASSFGEDTEAFF. V gene TRBV28 combines with J gene TRBJ1-1; no reliable D call. Trimming removed 3 bases from V and 3 bases from J, with 8 bases in between. CDR1 MDHEN and CDR2 SYDVKM come from the germline V gene. The CDR3 length is 13 residues.

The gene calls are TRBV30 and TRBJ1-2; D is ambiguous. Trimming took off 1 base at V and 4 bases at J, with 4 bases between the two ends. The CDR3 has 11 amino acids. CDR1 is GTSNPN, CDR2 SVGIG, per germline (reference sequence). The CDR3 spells CAWSGGYGYTF. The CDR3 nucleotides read TGTGCCTGGAGTGGGGGCTATGGCTACACCTTC.

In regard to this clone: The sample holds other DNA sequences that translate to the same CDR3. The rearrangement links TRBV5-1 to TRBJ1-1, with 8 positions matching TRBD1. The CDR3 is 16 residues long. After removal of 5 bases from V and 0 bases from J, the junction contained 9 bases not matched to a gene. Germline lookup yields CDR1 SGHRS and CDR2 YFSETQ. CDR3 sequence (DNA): TGCGCCAGCAGGCCGGACAGGGTTTCGGTGAACACTGAAGCTTTCTTT. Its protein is CASRPDRVSVNTEAFF.

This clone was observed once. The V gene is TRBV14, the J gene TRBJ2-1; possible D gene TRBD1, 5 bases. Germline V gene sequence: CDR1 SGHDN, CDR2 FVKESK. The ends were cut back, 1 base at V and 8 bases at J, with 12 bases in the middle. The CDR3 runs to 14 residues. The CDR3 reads CASSQVEWGHEQFF. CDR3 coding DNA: TGTGCCAGCAGCCAAGTGGAATGGGGCCATGAGCAGTTCTTC.